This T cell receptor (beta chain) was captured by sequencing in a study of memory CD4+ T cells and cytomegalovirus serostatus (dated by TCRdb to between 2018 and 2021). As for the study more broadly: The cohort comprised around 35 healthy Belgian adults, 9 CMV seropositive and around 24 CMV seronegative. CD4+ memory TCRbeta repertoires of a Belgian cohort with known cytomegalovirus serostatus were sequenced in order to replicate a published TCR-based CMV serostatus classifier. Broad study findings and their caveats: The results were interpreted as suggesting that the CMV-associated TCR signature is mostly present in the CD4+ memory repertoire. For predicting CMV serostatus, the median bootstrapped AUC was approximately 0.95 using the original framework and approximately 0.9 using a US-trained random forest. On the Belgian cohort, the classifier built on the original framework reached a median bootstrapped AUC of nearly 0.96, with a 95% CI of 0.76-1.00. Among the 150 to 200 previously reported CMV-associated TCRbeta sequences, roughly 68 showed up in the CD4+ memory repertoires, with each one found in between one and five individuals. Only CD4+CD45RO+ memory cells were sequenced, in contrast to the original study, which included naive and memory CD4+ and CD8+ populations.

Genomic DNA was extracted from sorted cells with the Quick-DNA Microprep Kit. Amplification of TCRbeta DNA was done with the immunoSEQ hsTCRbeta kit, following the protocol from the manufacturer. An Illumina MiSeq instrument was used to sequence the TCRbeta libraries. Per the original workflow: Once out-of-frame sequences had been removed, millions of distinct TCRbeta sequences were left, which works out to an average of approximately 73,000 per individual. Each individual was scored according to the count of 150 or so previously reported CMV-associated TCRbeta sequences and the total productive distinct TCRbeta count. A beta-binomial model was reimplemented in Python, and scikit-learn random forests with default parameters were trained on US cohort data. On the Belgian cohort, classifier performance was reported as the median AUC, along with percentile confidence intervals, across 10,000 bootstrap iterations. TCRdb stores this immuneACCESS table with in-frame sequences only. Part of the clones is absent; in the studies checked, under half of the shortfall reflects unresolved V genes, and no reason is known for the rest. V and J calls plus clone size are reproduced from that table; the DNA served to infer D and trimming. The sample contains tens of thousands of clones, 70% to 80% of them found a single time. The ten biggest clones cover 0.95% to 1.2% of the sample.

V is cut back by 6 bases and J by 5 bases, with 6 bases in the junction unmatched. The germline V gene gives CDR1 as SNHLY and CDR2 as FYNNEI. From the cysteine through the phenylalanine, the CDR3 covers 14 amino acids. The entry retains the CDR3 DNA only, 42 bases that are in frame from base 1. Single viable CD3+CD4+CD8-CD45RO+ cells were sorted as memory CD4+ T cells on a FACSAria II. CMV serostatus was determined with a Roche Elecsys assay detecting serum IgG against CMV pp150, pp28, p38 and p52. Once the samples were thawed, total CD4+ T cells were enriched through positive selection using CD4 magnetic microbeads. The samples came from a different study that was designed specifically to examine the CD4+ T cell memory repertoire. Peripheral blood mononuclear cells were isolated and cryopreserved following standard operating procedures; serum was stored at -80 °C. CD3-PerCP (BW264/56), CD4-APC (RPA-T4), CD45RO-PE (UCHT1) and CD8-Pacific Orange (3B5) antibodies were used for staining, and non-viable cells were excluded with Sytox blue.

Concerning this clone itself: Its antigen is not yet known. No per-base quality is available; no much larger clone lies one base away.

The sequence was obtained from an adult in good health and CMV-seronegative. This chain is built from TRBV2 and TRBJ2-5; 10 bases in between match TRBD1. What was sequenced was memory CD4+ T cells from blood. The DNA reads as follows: TGTGCCAGCAGCCGGGACAGGGGTACGGAGACCCAGTACTTC. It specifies CASSRDRGTETQYF.